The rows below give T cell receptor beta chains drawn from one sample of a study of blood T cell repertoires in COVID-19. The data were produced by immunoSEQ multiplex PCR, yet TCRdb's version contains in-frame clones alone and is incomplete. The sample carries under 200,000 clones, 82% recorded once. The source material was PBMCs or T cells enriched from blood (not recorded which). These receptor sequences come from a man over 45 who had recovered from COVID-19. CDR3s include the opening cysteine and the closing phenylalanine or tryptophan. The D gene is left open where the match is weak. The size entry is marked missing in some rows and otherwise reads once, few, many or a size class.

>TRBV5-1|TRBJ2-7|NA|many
CASSYSGSAYEQYF
TGCGCCAGCAGCTATAGCGGTTCCGCCTACGAGCAGTACTTC
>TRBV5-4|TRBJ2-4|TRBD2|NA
CASSTSELAKNIQYF
TGTGCCAGCAGCACTAGCGAATTAGCCAAAAACATTCAGTACTTC
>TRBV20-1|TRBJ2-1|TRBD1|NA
CSAGQGQQFF
TGCAGTGCTGGACAGGGCCAGCAGTTCTTC
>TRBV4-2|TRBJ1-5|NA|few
CASSQDTEQPQHF
TGTGCCAGCAGCCAAGATACAGAGCAGCCCCAGCATTTT
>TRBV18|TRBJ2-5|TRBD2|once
CASSSSGETQYF
TGTGCCAGCTCATCTAGCGGGGAGACCCAGTACTTC
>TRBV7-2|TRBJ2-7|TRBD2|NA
CASSLAPSGIYEQYF
TGTGCCAGCAGCTTAGCGCCTAGCGGGATTTACGAGCAGTACTTC
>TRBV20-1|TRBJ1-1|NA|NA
CSASRLGVNTEAFF
TGCAGTGCTAGTAGGCTCGGAGTAAACACTGAAGCTTTCTTT
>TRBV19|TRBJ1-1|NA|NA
CASSPGGQEAFF
TGTGCCAGTAGTCCGGGGGGGCAGGAAGCTTTCTTT
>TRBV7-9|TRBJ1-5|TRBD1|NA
CASSLTGGQPQHF
TGTGCCAGCAGCTTAACAGGGGGACAGCCCCAGCATTTT
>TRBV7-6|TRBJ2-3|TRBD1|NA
CASSLIGQGSTDTQYF
TGTGCCAGCAGCTTAATCGGACAGGGAAGCACAGATACGCAGTATTTT
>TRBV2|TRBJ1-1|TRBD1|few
CASRVIPTGGTEAFF
TGTGCCAGCAGAGTTATACCGACAGGGGGCACTGAAGCTTTCTTT
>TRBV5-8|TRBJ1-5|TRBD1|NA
CASSSDRGRQPQHF
TGTGCCAGCAGTTCTGACAGGGGGAGGCAGCCCCAGCATTTT
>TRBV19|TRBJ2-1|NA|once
CASSMVVAWEQFF
TGTGCCAGTAGTATGGTCGTAGCTTGGGAGCAGTTCTTC
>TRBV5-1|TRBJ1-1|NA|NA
CASSLATGGNTEAFF
TGCGCCAGCAGCTTGGCAACCGGGGGGAACACTGAAGCTTTCTTT
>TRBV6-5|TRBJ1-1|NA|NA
CASIRIHLAEAFF
TGTGCCAGCATCAGAATCCATCTCGCTGAAGCTTTCTTT
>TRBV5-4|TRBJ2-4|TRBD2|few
CASSLYSGGNIQYF
TGTGCCAGCAGCTTGTATAGCGGGGGGAACATTCAGTACTTC
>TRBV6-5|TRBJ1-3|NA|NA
CASIQAFSGNTIYF
TGTGCCAGCATACAGGCCTTCTCTGGAAACACCATATATTTT
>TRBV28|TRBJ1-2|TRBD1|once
CASGTGRYGYTF
TGTGCCAGCGGGACAGGTCGCTATGGCTACACCTTC
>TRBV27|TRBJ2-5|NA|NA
CASSWSGKEETQYF
TGTGCCAGCAGTTGGTCGGGGAAAGAAGAGACCCAGTACTTC
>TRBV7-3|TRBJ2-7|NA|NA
CARNRDYEQYF
TGTGCCAGAAACCGGGACTACGAGCAGTACTTC
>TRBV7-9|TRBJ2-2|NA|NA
CASSKDWNTGELFF
TGTGCCAGCAGCAAGGACTGGAACACCGGGGAGCTGTTTTTT
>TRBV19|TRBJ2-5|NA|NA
CASSTRDKETQYF
TGTGCCAGTAGTACCCGGGACAAAGAGACCCAGTACTTC
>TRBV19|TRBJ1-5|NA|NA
CASTRRQGNQPQHF
TGTGCCAGTACGAGAAGGCAGGGCAATCAGCCCCAGCATTTT
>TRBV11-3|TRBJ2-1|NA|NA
CASSLSGVVAYNEQFF
TGTGCCAGCAGCTTATCAGGGGTGGTTGCCTACAATGAGCAGTTCTTC
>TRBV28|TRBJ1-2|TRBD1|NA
CASSVYRGRDGYTF
TGTGCCAGCAGTGTCTACAGGGGGCGCGATGGCTACACCTTC
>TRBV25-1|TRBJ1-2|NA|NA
CASSEQGNYGYTF
TGTGCCAGCAGTGAGCAGGGGAACTATGGCTACACCTTC
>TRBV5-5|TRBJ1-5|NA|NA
CASSLWQGGENQPQHF
TGTGCCAGCAGCTTGTGGCAGGGAGGGGAAAATCAGCCCCAGCATTTT
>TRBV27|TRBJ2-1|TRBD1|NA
CASSPLDRGQGKQFF
TGTGCCAGCAGTCCGCTGGACAGGGGACAAGGCAAGCAGTTCTTC
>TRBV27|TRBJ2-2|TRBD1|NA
CANRDRVTGELFF
TGTGCCAACCGGGACAGGGTCACCGGGGAGCTGTTTTTT
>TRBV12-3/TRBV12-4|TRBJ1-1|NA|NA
CASSDRSLTEAFF
TGTGCCAGCAGTGACAGGTCCCTAACTGAAGCTTTCTTT
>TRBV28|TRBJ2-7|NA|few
CASREGKGEQYF
TGTGCCAGCAGGGAGGGGAAAGGAGAGCAGTACTTC
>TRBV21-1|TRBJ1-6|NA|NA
CEGANSPLHF
TGTGAAGGGGCTAATTCACCCCTCCACTTT
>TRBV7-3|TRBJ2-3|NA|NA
CASSLSRGTDTQYF
TGTGCCAGCAGCTTAAGCCGCGGCACAGATACGCAGTATTTT
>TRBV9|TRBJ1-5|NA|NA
CASSAAGATGPQHF
TGTGCCAGCAGCGCGGCTGGGGCGACGGGGCCCCAGCATTTT
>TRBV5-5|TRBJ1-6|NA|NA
CASSLDRREYSPLHF
TGTGCCAGCAGCTTGGACAGGCGGGAATATTCACCCCTCCACTTT
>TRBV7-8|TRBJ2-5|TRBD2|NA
CASSLDDLAGKETQYF
TGTGCCAGCAGCTTAGACGACCTAGCGGGGAAAGAGACCCAGTACTTC
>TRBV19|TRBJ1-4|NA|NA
CATLIPQGKLFF
TGTGCCACATTAATCCCCCAGGGAAAACTGTTTTTT
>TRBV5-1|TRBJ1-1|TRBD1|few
CASSPGQGAGEAFF
TGCGCCAGCAGCCCCGGACAGGGGGCGGGTGAAGCTTTCTTT
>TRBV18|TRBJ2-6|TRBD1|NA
CASSPRTGGGAGANVLTF
TGTGCCAGCTCACCCCGGACAGGGGGTGGTGCTGGGGCCAACGTCCTGACTTTC
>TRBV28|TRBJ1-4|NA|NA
CASGGGNEKLFF
TGTGCCAGCGGGGGAGGTAATGAAAAACTGTTTTTT
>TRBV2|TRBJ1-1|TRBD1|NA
CASRSDRGTEAFF
TGTGCCAGCAGATCCGACAGGGGCACTGAAGCTTTCTTT
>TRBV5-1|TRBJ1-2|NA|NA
CASSPARGFDGYTF
TGCGCCAGCAGTCCCGCCCGGGGGTTTGATGGCTACACCTTC
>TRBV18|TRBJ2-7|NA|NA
CASSPPNPKAAF
TGTGCCAGCTCACCACCGAACCCAAAGGCGGCCTTC
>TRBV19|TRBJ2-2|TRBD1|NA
CASSIPDRGRGVGELFF
TGTGCCAGTAGTATCCCGGACAGGGGGCGCGGAGTCGGGGAGCTGTTTTTT
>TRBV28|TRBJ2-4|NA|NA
CASSSGENIQYF
TGTGCCAGCAGTTCAGGGGAGAACATTCAGTACTTC
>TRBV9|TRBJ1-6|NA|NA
CASSALQGPYNSPLHF
TGTGCCAGCAGCGCTCTGCAGGGTCCATATAATTCACCCCTCCACTTT
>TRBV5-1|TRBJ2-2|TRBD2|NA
CASKQTSGILPGELFF
TGCGCCAGCAAACAAACTAGCGGGATCTTGCCCGGGGAGCTGTTTTTT
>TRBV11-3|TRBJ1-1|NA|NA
CASSLGGTRNTEAFF
TGTGCCAGCAGCTTAGGGGGGACAAGGAACACTGAAGCTTTCTTT
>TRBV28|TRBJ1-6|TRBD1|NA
CASRPTPTGGRHNSPLHF
TGTGCCAGCAGACCTACTCCGACAGGGGGCAGACATAATTCACCCCTCCACTTT
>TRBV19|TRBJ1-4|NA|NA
CASSYVGENEKLFF
TGTGCCAGTAGTTACGTCGGAGAGAATGAAAAACTGTTTTTT